The clone carrying this T cell receptor beta chain showed up many times. Antigen unknown. This sample's time point: newly diagnosed GD, antithyroid drugs for less than 3 months. Preparation of the TCR library used RNA extracted from PBMCs. This specimen comes from a study of regulatory T cells in long-lasting Graves disease. Library construction for TCR beta used iRepertoire HTBI primers and Arm-PCR of CDR3 regions. A single record per CDR3 protein comes from TCRdb applying MiXCR to the multiplex PCR reads. The repertoire has 550,000 or so distinct CDR3 sequences, around 11% of them found once; the top ten carry about 8.3%. The CDR3 loop spans 15 amino acids. Germline V gene data show CDR1 as MDHEN and CDR2 as SYDVKM. V lost 5 bases to trimming and J lost 3 bases; unmatched junction nucleotides: 9. Study-level points and caveats: TRBV28, TRBJ1-2 and TRBJ2-5 were favored in persistent disease.

This sample also appeared in a second study, on T cells in Graves' hyperthyroidism and ophthalmopathy.

The TCR originated in a woman younger than 45 with Graves disease. Sample: peripheral blood mononuclear cells (PBMCs), taken at new diagnosis, from a patient treated with antithyroid drugs. The J gene is TRBJ1-1, the V gene TRBV28; TRBD1 matches at 7 bases. CDR3 in amino acids: CASSPPAGQYTEAFF. CDR3 nucleotide sequence: TGTGCCAGCAGTCCACCCGCGGGACAGTACACTGAAGCTTTCTTT.